This TCR beta chain derives from a study of blood T cell repertoires in COVID-19. V was pared by 4 bases and J by 0 bases, with 13 bases between. CDR3 length equals 16 residues. Germline CDR1 and CDR2: SGHVS and FNYEAQ. Assay used: immunoSEQ multiplex PCR; TCRdb lists only in-frame clones, some missing. The repertoire has 200,000 to 300,000 clones, 88% of them found once; the top ten carry 3% to 3.5%. The rearrangement links TRBV7-6 to TRBJ2-1; D uncertain. Sequencing was performed on PBMCs or T cells enriched from blood (not recorded which). This clonotype was obtained from a woman aged 40-49 years who had been exposed to COVID-19. The CDR3 DNA reads as TGTGCCAGCAGCTCAACTCCGCTAAGCTCCTACAATGAGCAGTTCTTC. It yields the protein CASSSTPLSSYNEQFF.